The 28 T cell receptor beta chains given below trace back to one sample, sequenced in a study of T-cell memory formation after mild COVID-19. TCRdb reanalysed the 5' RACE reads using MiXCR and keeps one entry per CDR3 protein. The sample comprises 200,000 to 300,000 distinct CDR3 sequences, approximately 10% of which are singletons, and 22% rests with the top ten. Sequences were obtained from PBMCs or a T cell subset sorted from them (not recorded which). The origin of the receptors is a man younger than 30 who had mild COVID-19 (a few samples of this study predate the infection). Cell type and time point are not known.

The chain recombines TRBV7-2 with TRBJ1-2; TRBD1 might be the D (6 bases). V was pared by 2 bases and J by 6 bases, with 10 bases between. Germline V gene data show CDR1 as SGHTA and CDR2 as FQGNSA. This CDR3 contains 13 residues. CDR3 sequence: CASSLKGGDGYTF. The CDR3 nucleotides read TGTGCCAGCAGCTTAAAGGGGGGTGATGGCTACACCTTC.

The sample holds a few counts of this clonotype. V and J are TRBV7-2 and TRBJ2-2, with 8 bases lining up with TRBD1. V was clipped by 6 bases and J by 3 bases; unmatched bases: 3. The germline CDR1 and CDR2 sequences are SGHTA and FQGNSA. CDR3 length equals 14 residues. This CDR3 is CASRQGAYTGELFF. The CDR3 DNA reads TGTGCCAGCAGGCAGGGGGCTTACACCGGGGAGCTGTTTTTT.

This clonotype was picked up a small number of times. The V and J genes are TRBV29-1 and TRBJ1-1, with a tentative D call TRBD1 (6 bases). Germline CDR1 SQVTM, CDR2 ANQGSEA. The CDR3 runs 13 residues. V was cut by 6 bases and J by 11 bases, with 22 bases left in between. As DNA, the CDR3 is TGCAGCGTGGGAATCCTCCCAGGGGCGTCGGCTTTCTTT. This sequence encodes CSVGILPGASAFF.

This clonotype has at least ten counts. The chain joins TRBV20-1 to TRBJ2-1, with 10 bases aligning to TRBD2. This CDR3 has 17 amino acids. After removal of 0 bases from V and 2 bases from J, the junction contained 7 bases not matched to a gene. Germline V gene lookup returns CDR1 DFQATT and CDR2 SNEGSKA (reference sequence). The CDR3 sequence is CSARELAGFRTYNEQFF. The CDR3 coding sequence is TGCAGTGCTAGAGAACTAGCGGGGTTTAGAACCTACAATGAGCAGTTCTTC.

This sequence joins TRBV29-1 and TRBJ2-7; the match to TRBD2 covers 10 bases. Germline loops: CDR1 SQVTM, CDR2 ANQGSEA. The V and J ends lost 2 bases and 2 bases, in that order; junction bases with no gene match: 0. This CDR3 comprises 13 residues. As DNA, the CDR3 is TGCAGCGTTGAACTAGCGGGGGCCTACGAGCAGTACGTC. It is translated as CSVELAGAYEQYV.

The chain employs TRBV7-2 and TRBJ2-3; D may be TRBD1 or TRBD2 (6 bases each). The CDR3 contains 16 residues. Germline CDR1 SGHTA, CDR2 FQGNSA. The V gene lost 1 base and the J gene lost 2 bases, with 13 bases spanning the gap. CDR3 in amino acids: CASSLVGGTPTDTQYF. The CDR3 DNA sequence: TGTGCCAGCAGCTTAGTGGGGGGCACACCCACAGATACGCAGTATTTT. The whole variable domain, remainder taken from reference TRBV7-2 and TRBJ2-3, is GAGVSQSPSNKVTEKGKDVELRCDPISGHTALYWYRQSLGQGLEFLIYFQGNSAPDKSGLPSDRFSAERTGGSVSTLTIQRTQQEDSAVYLCASSLVGGTPTDTQYFGPGTRLTVL.

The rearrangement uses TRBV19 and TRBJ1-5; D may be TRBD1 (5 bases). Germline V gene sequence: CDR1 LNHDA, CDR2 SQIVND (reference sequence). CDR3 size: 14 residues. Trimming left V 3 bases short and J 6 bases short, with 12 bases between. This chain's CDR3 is CASSIGTARQPQHF. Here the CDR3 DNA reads TGTGCCAGTAGTATCGGGACTGCCCGTCAGCCCCAGCATTTT.

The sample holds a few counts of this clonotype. This CDR3 reads CASSLTTAPPLHF. CDR3 nucleotides: TGTGCCAGCAGCTTAACAACCGCCCCACCCCTCCACTTT. The chain couples TRBV7-2 to TRBJ1-6; D is undetermined. The CDR3 has 13 amino acids. With 2 bases removed from V and 11 bases from J, the gap between germline ends came to 10 bases. Germline V CDR1 and CDR2: SGHTA, FQGNSA.

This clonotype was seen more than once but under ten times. The CDR3 nucleotides read TGCGCCAGCAGTTATACCGGGACACCCAATGAGCAGTTCTTC. Its protein is CASSYTGTPNEQFF. This chain links TRBV10-1 with TRBJ2-1; a weak D match, TRBD1 (6 bases). Per the germline V gene, CDR1 is WNHNN and CDR2 is SYGVQD (reference sequence). CDR3 length: 14 residues. Trimming left V 5 bases short and J 6 bases short, with 14 bases between.

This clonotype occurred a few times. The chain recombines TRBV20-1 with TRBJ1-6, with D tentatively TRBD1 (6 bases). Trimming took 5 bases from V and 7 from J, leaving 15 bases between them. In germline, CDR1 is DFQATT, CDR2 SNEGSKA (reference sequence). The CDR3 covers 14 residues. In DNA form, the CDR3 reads TGCAGTGCTCGCCGGGACACAACGAATTCACCCCTCCACTTT. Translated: CSARRDTTNSPLHF.

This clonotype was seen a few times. CDR3 bases: TGCGCCAGCAGCTTAATAGGGAGGGGGGCTGAAGCTTTCTTT. Translation: CASSLIGRGAEAFF. The chain joins TRBV5-1 to TRBJ1-1, with a possible D match to TRBD1 (6 bases). Looked up from germline, CDR1 is SGHRS and CDR2 is YFSETQ. The CDR3 has 14 residues. The V end lost 2 bases, the J end lost 6 bases, and 14 bases lay between the germline ends. The variable domain in full, completed from reference TRBV5-1 and TRBJ1-1, reads KAGVTQTPRYLIKTRGQQVTLSCSPISGHRSVSWYQQTPGQGLQFLFEYFSETQRNKGNFPGRFSGRQFSNSRSEMNVSTLELGDSALYLCASSLIGRGAEAFFGQGTRLTVV.

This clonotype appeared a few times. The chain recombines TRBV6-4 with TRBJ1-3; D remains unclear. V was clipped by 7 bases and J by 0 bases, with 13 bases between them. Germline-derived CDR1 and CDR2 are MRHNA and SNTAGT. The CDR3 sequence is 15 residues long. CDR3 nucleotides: TGTGCCAGCAAAGGATTCGGCACCTCTGGAAACACCATATATTTT. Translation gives CASKGFGTSGNTIYF.

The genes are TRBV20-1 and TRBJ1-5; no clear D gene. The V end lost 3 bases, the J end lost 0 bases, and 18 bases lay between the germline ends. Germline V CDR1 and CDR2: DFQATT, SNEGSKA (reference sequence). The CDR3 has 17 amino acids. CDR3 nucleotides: TGCAGTGCTAGCACCGCAGATCCAAATTATAGCAATCAGCCCCAGCATTTT. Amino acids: CSASTADPNYSNQPQHF.

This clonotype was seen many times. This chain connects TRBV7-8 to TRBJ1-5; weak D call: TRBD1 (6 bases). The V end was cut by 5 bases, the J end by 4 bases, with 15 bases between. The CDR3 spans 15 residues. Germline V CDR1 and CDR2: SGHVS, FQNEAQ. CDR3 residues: CASSRDSGENQPQHF. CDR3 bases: TGTGCCAGCAGCCGCGATTCAGGGGAAAATCAGCCCCAGCATTTT.

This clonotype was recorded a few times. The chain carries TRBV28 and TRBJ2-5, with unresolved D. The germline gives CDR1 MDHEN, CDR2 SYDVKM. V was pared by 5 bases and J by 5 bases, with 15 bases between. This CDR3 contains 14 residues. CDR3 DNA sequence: TGTGCCAGCAGTCCTCCGACCTTCATGGAGACCCAGTACTTC. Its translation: CASSPPTFMETQYF.

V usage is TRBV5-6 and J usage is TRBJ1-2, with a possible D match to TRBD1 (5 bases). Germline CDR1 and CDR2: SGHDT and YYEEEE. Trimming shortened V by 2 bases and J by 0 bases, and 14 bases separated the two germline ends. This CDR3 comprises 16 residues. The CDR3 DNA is TGTGCCAGCAGCTTACTTACGACAGAAGCTAACTATGGCTACACCTTC. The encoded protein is CASSLLTTEANYGYTF.

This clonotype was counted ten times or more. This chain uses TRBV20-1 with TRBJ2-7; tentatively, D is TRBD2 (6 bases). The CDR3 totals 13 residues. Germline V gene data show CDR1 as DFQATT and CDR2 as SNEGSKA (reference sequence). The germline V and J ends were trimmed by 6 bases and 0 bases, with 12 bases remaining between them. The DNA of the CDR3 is TGCAGTGCGAGGACTATTACCTCCTACGAGCAGTACTTC. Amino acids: CSARTITSYEQYF.

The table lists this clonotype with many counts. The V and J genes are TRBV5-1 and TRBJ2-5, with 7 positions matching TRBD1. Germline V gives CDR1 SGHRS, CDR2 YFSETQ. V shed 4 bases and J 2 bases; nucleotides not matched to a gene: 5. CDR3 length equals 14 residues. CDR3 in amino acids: CASSTGQFQETQYF. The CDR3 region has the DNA TGCGCCAGCAGCACGGGACAGTTTCAAGAGACCCAGTACTTC. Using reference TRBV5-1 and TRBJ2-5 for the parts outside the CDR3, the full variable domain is KAGVTQTPRYLIKTRGQQVTLSCSPISGHRSVSWYQQTPGQGLQFLFEYFSETQRNKGNFPGRFSGRQFSNSRSEMNVSTLELGDSALYLCASSTGQFQETQYFGPGTRLLVL.

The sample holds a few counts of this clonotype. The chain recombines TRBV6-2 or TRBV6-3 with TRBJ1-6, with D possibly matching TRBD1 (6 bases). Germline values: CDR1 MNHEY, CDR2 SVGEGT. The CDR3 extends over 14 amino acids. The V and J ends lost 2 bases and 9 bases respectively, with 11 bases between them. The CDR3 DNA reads TGTGCCAGCAGTTACCTGGGGGCTGGTTCACCCCTCCACTTT. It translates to CASSYLGAGSPLHF.

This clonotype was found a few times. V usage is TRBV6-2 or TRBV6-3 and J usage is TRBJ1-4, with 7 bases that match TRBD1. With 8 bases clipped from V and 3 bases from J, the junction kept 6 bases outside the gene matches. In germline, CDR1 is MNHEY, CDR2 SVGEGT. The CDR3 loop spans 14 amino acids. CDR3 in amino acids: CASANRGSNEKLFF. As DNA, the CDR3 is TGTGCCAGCGCCAACAGGGGATCTAATGAAAAACTGTTTTTT.

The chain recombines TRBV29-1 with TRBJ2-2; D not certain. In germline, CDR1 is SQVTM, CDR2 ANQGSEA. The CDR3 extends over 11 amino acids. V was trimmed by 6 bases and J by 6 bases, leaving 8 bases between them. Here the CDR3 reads CSVRKSGELFF. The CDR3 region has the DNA TGCAGCGTCAGGAAGTCCGGGGAGCTGTTTTTT.

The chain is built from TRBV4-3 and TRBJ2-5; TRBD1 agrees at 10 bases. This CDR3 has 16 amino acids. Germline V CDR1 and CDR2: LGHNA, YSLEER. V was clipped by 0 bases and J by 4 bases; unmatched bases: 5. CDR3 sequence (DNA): TGCGCCAGCAGCCAAGATCAGGACAGGGGGGTAGAGACCCAGTACTTC. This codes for CASSQDQDRGVETQYF.

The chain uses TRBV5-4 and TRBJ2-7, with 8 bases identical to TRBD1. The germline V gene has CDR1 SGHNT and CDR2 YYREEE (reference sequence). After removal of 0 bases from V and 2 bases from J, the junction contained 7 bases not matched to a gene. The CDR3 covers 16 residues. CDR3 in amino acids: CASSLDPGQAAYEQYF. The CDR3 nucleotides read TGTGCCAGCAGCTTGGATCCGGGACAGGCCGCCTACGAGCAGTACTTC.

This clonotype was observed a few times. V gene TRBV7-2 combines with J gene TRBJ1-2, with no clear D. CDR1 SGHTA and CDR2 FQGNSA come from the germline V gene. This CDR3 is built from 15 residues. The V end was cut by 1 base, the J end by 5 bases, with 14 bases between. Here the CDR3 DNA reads TGTGCCAGCAGCTTAGTAGAGTGGGCCGCATATGGCTACACCTTC. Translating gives CASSLVEWAAYGYTF.

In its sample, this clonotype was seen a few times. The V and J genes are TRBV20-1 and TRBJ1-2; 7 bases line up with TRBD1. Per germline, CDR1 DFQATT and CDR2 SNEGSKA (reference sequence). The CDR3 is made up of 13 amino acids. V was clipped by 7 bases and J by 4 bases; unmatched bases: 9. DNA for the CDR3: TGCAGTGTTCCGACAGGGACTAGCTATGGCTACACCTTC. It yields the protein CSVPTGTSYGYTF.

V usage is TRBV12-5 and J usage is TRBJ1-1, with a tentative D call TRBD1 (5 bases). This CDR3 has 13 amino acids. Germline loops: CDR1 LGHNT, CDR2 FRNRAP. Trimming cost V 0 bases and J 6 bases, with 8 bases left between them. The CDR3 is CASGLVQEAEAFF. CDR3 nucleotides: TGTGCTAGTGGTTTGGTACAGGAGGCTGAAGCTTTCTTT.

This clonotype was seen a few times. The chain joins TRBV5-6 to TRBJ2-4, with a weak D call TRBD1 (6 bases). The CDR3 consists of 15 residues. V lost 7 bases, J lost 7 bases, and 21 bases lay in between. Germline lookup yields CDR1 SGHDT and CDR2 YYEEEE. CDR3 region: CASQVWGRWKNIQYF. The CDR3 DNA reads TGTGCCAGCCAAGTTTGGGGGCGTTGGAAGAACATTCAGTACTTC.

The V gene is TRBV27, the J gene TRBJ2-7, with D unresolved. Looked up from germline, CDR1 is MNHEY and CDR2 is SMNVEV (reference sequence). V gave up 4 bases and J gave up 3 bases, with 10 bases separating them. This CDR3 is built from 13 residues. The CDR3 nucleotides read TGTGCCAGCAGTTATCAGGTGAACTACGAGCAGTACTTC. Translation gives CASSYQVNYEQYF.